This T cell receptor (beta chain) was identified in a study of blood T cell repertoires in COVID-19. This table comes from immunoSEQ multiplex PCR, and its TCRdb copy is limited to in-frame clones, with some not included. This repertoire shows some 200,000 clones, about 95% found once; its top ten account for about 0.8%. The CDR3 sequence is 15 residues long. Germline CDR1 and CDR2: SGHNT and YYREEE (reference sequence). Trimming at V came to 3 bases and at J to 5 bases, leaving 7 bases not matched to a gene. The clonotype was recovered from a man aged 25 to 40 with COVID-19, enrolled during active disease. The chain joins TRBV5-4 to TRBJ2-5, with TRBD2 matching 10 bases. The sample comprised peripheral blood. CDR3 protein: CASSSPSGGKETQYF. Here the CDR3 DNA reads TGTGCCAGCAGCTCCCCTAGCGGGGGTAAGGAGACCCAGTACTTC.